Listed here are 20 T cell receptor beta chains from one sample, sequenced in a study of CD8+ T cells in alopecia areata. Investigators isolated RNA and reverse transcribed it into cDNA to act as the sequencing template. Only in-frame clones appear in the TCRdb table, and some are missing; sequencing was by immunoSEQ multiplex PCR. The sample includes roughly 150,000 clones, around 50% seen only once; the top ten take nearly 6.5%. The sequencing here drew on CD4+ T cells sorted from blood, taken at week 0. Receptor source: a human donor with alopecia areata.

The chain employs TRBV2 and TRBJ2-5, with a possible D match to TRBD2 (6 bases). CDR3 size: 14 residues. The V end lost 6 bases, the J end lost 4 bases, and 15 bases lay between the germline ends. Germline V gives CDR1 SNHLY, CDR2 FYNNEI. This CDR3 reads CASREILATETQYF. CDR3 nucleotide sequence: TGTGCCAGCAGGGAGATACTAGCTACAGAGACCCAGTACTTC.

This chain links TRBV12-5 with TRBJ1-2; the match to TRBD1 covers 7 bases. The germline V gene has CDR1 LGHNT and CDR2 FRNRAP. CDR3 size: 14 residues. V trimming: 1 base; J trimming: 4 bases; junction bases outside the gene matches: 3. The CDR3 loop reads CASGLAGTVYGYTF. For the CDR3, the DNA is TGTGCTAGTGGTTTGGCCGGGACAGTCTATGGCTACACCTTC. Using reference TRBV12-5 and TRBJ1-2 for the parts outside the CDR3, the full variable domain is DARVTQTPRHKVTEMGQEVTMRCQPILGHNTVFWYRQTMMQGLELLAYFRNRAPLDDSGMPKDRFSAEMPDATLATLKIQPSEPRDSAVYFCASGLAGTVYGYTFGSGTRLTVV.

The gene calls are TRBV4-3 and TRBJ1-2; D call uncertain. Trimming left V 2 bases short and J 3 bases short, with 22 bases between. The germline CDR1 and CDR2 sequences are LGHNA and YSLEER. The CDR3 sequence is 18 residues long. In DNA form, the CDR3 reads TGCGCCAGCAGCCAAACCTCTTCGGGATTGATGGCGGACTATGGCTACACCTTC. Amino acid sequence: CASSQTSSGLMADYGYTF.

The rearrangement joins TRBV5-1 to TRBJ1-2, with D possibly matching TRBD1 (5 bases). The CDR3 is 14 residues long. V was shortened by 4 bases and J by 6 bases, with 16 bases between the two germline ends. CDR1 SGHRS and CDR2 YFSETQ come from the germline V gene. The chain's CDR3 is CASSLDPGRDGYTF. CDR3 in DNA: TGCGCCAGCAGCCTAGATCCGGGCAGGGATGGCTACACCTTC.

This clone has only a few counts. The CDR3 loop reads CASSSGEYEQYF. The DNA for the CDR3 is TGTGCCAGCTCTAGCGGGGAGTACGAGCAGTACTTC. The rearrangement uses TRBV9 and TRBJ2-7, with 9 bases fitting TRBD2. The germline V gene has CDR1 SGDLS and CDR2 YYNGEE. The CDR3 extends over 12 amino acids. V was pared by 7 bases and J by 4 bases, with 3 bases of the junction left unmatched.

On this clone: Its ends do not fully match the called genes, so a read error is possible. The rearrangement links TRBV29-1 to TRBJ2-4; 7 bases are shared with TRBD1. CDR3 length: 13 amino acids. Germline V gene lookup returns CDR1 SQVTM and CDR2 ANQGSEA. The CDR3 reads CSVKDRVQNIQYF. CDR3 DNA sequence: TGCAGCGTTAAAGACAGGGTCCAAAACATTCAGTACTTC.

V is TRBV5-4 and J is TRBJ2-1; the match to TRBD2 covers 9 bases. CDR1 SGHNT and CDR2 YYREEE come from the germline V gene (reference sequence). The CDR3 length is 15 residues. The V and J ends lost 4 bases and 5 bases, in that order; junction bases with no gene match: 7. CDR3 nucleotide sequence: TGTGCCAGCAGCGCATCTAGCGGGACCCACAATGAGCAGTTCTTC. Protein sequence: CASSASSGTHNEQFF.

The CDR3 region is CAWSAISRGLAFF. The DNA for the CDR3 is TGTGCCTGGAGTGCAATCTCCAGGGGGCTAGCTTTCTTT. The chain has TRBV30 and TRBJ1-1; 8 positions match TRBD1. Germline V gene lookup returns CDR1 GTSNPN and CDR2 SVGIG (reference sequence). The CDR3 sequence is 13 residues long. The V segment lost 1 base and the J segment 10 bases; nucleotides outside the gene matches: 8. The full variable domain, with the rest looked up from reference TRBV30 and TRBJ1-1, is SQTIHQWPATLVQPVGSPLSLECTVEGTSNPNLYWYRQAAGRGLQLLFYSVGIGQISSEVPQNLSASRPQDRQFILSSKKLLLSDSGFYLCAWSAISRGLAFFGQGTRLTVV.

This clone was seen a handful of times. The chain is built from TRBV5-4 and TRBJ2-1, with 12 bases fitting TRBD2. In germline, CDR1 is SGHNT, CDR2 YYREEE (reference sequence). The CDR3 consists of 16 residues. Losses at the gene ends were 2 bases for V and 7 bases for J; bases not matched to a gene: 7. The CDR3 spells CASSLRLAGVQNEQFF. The CDR3 DNA reads TGTGCCAGCAGCTTAAGACTAGCGGGGGTCCAGAATGAGCAGTTCTTC.

The chain links TRBV7-2 to TRBJ2-7; tentative D call: TRBD1 (6 bases). This CDR3 spans 13 amino acids. Per germline, CDR1 SGHTA and CDR2 FQGNSA. V was clipped by 5 bases and J by 1 base, with 9 bases between them. This CDR3 is CASSPRGSYEQYF. The CDR3 nucleotides are TGTGCCAGCAGCCCCAGGGGTTCCTACGAGCAGTACTTC.

This clone was detected a few times. The CDR3 DNA sequence: TGTGCCAGCAGTGAGGGACAGAACACTGAAGCTTTCTTT. Its protein is CASSEGQNTEAFF. The rearrangement links TRBV6-5 to TRBJ1-1; maybe TRBD1 (6 bases). The germline V gene has CDR1 MNHEY and CDR2 SVGAGI. The ends were cut back, 5 bases at V and 1 base at J, with 8 bases in the middle. The CDR3 extends over 13 amino acids.

The DNA for the CDR3 is TGTGCCATCAGTGAGGCGAAGGGGCTGCAGCCCCAGCATTTT. It yields the protein CAISEAKGLQPQHF. The chain recombines TRBV10-3 with TRBJ1-5; tentatively, D is TRBD1 (5 bases). This CDR3 has 14 amino acids. Trimming took 2 bases from V and 7 from J, leaving 12 bases between them. Looked up from germline, CDR1 is ENHRY and CDR2 is SYGVKD.

The V and J genes are TRBV11-1 and TRBJ1-1; no reliable D call. This CDR3 spans 14 amino acids. V dropped 0 bases and J dropped 1 base, with 6 bases sitting between them. CDR1 is SGHAT and CDR2 is FQDESV in the germline V gene (reference sequence). The CDR3 DNA sequence: TGTGCCAGCAGCTTAGCGGCTGCGAACACTGAAGCTTTCTTT. It translates to CASSLAAANTEAFF.

This chain uses TRBV5-1 with TRBJ1-1; D possibly corresponds to TRBD1 (5 bases). CDR1 is SGHRS and CDR2 is YFSETQ in the germline V gene. V was trimmed by 1 base and J by 0 bases, leaving 10 bases between them. CDR3 length: 15 residues. The CDR3, as DNA: TGCGCCAGCAGCTTGCCCCGGGGGATGAACACTGAAGCTTTCTTT. This translates into CASSLPRGMNTEAFF. Full variable domain (missing parts from reference TRBV5-1 and TRBJ1-1): KAGVTQTPRYLIKTRGQQVTLSCSPISGHRSVSWYQQTPGQGLQFLFEYFSETQRNKGNFPGRFSGRQFSNSRSEMNVSTLELGDSALYLCASSLPRGMNTEAFFGQGTRLTVV.

This clone occurred many times. One junction end does not reproduce the germline sequence, and a read error may be involved. This sample includes further DNA sequences coding for the same CDR3. V and J are TRBV5-4 and TRBJ1-6, with TRBD1 identical over 7 bases. Germline values: CDR1 SGHNT, CDR2 YYREEE (reference sequence). The CDR3 is made up of 18 amino acids. Here the CDR3 DNA reads TGCGCCAGCAGCCTATCAGCAGGGGGGAGCTCCTATAATTCACCCCTCCACTTT. Translating gives CASSLSAGGSSYNSPLHF.

In its sample, this clone was seen once. V is TRBV7-9 and J is TRBJ2-2; D gene uncertain. CDR3 length: 16 amino acids. V was shortened by 2 bases and J by 2 bases, with 12 bases between the two germline ends. Germline values: CDR1 SEHNR, CDR2 FQNEAQ (reference sequence). The CDR3 sequence is CASSLLGVLNTGELFF. For the CDR3, the DNA is TGTGCCAGCAGCTTACTCGGTGTGCTTAACACCGGGGAGCTGTTTTTT.

The J gene is TRBJ1-2, the V gene TRBV27; no definite D call. From germline, CDR1 is MNHEY and CDR2 SMNVEV (reference sequence). V was trimmed by 6 bases and J by 8 bases, leaving 16 bases between them. This CDR3 region has 13 residues. The CDR3 bases are TGTGCCAGCAGCAGCGGCATGAGTAGAGGCTACACCTTC. Residues: CASSSGMSRGYTF.

The V call is TRBV18, the J call TRBJ2-1, with a weak D call TRBD1 (5 bases). With 3 bases removed from V and 7 bases from J, the gap between germline ends came to 13 bases. CDR3 size: 14 residues. Germline CDR1 and CDR2: KGHSH and LQKENI. The CDR3 bases are TGTGCCAGCTCACCGATGAGTGGGGCAAATGAGCAGTTCTTC. Its protein is CASSPMSGANEQFF. The full variable domain, its missing parts supplied by reference TRBV18 and TRBJ2-1, is NAGVMQNPRHLVRRRGQEARLRCSPMKGHSHVYWYRQLPEEGLKFMVYLQKENIIDESGMPKERFSAEFPKEGPSILRIQQVVRGDSAAYFCASSPMSGANEQFFGPGTRLTVL.

The J gene is TRBJ2-2, the V gene TRBV29-1; 10 bases line up with TRBD2. The germline CDR1 and CDR2 sequences are SQVTM and ANQGSEA. J gave up 1 base and V 5 bases, and 4 bases lay outside the gene matches. The CDR3 runs 15 residues. The CDR3 sequence is CSVFLAGENTGELFF. The CDR3 nucleotides read TGCAGCGTTTTTCTAGCGGGGGAGAACACCGGGGAGCTGTTTTTT.

V is TRBV9 and J is TRBJ1-2, with D uncertain. V lost 0 bases, J lost 13 bases, and 16 bases lay in between. Germline values: CDR1 SGDLS, CDR2 YYNGEE. This CDR3 spans 13 amino acids. DNA for the CDR3: TGTGCCAGCAGCGTAGTTCCTAACACGGTTTTCACCTTC. Translating gives CASSVVPNTVFTF.